This TCR beta chain was documented in a study of shared clonotypes between healthy human individuals. Study results and caveats: A generally larger estimated richness was seen in naive subsets than in memory subsets.

Sequencing was performed with immunoSEQ multiplex PCR; in TCRdb, only in-frame clones are kept and a portion is missing. Of 550,000 to 800,000 clones listed, around 91% are singletons. In the case of this clone: Its antigen is unidentified.

Germline CDR1 is SGHRS and CDR2 is YFSETQ. The CDR3 covers 16 residues. J was trimmed by 2 bases and V by 1 base; bases with no gene match: 7. The chain combines TRBV5-1 with TRBJ2-3; the match to TRBD2 covers 7 bases. This receptor was obtained from a young man in good health. Some clones in this sample may be carry-over from other donors' samples. The sample taken for sequencing was memory CD8+ T cells from PBMCs. The subset was: CD45RO+ cells pooled with CCR7-negative TemRA cells. CDR3 protein: CASSLFLGGSTDTQYF. CDR3 in DNA: TGCGCCAGCAGCTTGTTCCTCGGGGGGTCCACAGATACGCAGTATTTT.